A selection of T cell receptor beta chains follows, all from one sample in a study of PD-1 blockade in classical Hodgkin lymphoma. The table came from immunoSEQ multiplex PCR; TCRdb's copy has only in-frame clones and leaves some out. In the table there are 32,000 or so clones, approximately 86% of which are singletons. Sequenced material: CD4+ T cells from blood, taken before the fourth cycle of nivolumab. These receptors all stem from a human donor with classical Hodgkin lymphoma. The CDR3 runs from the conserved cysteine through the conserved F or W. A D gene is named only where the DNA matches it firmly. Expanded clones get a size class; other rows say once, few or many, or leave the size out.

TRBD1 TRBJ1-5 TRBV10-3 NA TGTGCCATCAGTGAGTCGCAGGGGGTGGATCAGCCCCAGCATTTT CAISESQGVDQPQHF
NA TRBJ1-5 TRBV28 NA TGTGCCAGCAGTTCCGGGGGACGCTTAATTAGCAATCAGCCCCAGCATTTT CASSSGGRLISNQPQHF
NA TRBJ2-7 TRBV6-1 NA TGTGCCAGCGTCGGGGGCAGGGCGGGGTACGAGCAGTACTTC CASVGGRAGYEQYF
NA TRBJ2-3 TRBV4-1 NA TGCGCCAGCAGCCAAGTCAGGACTAGCACAGATACGCAGTATTTT CASSQVRTSTDTQYF
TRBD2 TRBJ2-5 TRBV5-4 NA TGTGCCAGCGCCGGGACTACTCAAGAGACCCAGTACTTC CASAGTTQETQYF
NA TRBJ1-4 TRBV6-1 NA TGTGCCAGCATGTCGGTGGGGGAACTGTTTTTT CASMSVGELFF
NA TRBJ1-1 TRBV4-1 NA TGCGCCAGCAGCCAAGACGGGCGGGGGTTTATTGTTGGAGCTTTCTTT CASSQDGRGFIVGAFF
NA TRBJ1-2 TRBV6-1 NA TGTGCCAGCAGTGATTCTAGCAGGGGATGGTGGGGCTACACCTTC CASSDSSRGWWGYTF
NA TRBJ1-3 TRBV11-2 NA TGTGCCAGCAGCTTAATCGGACACCTCTCTGGAAACACCATATATTTT CASSLIGHLSGNTIYF
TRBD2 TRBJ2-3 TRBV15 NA TGTGCCACCAGTCGAATAGCGGGAAACACAGATACGCAGTATTTT CATSRIAGNTDTQYF
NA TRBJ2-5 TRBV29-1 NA TGCAGCGTTGAAGATTGGCTAGTAGGGGAGACCCAGTACTTC CSVEDWLVGETQYF
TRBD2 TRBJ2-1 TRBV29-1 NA TGCAGCGCAAGCGGGAACGACAATGAGCAGTTCTTC CSASGNDNEQFF
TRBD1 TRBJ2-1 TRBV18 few TGTGCCAGCTCATCGACAGGGCCTGAGCAGTTCTTC CASSSTGPEQFF
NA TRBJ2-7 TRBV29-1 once TGCAGCGTTGTGGCCTTCACCTCTAGCTCCTACGAGCAGTACTTC CSVVAFTSSSYEQYF
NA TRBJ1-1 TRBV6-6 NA TGTGCCAGCAGCTCGCCTTCGGCTCGATCAAGCGCTTTCTTT CASSSPSARSSAFF
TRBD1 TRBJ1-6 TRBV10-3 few TGTGCCGTTTGGACAGGGGGCGAGAATTCACCCCTCCACTTT CAVWTGGENSPLHF
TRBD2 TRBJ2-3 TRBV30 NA TGTGCCTGGAGTGCTAGCGGGATTACAGATACGCAGTATTTT CAWSASGITDTQYF
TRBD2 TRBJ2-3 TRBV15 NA TGTGCCACCAGCACCCGACTAGCGGGAGGGTCAGATACGCAGTATTTT CATSTRLAGGSDTQYF
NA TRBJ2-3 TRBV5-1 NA TGCGCCAGCAGCTTTCTTTCAGATACGCAGTATTTT CASSFLSDTQYF
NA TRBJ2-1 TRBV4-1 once TGCGCCAGCAGACCCCTTGGGGGGCGGGAGAAAGAGCAGTTCTTC CASRPLGGREKEQFF
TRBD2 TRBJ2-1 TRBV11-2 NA TGTGCCAGCAGAACGTTAGCGGGAGGCGGGGGCAATGAGCAGTTCTTC CASRTLAGGGGNEQFF
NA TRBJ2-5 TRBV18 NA TGTGCCAGCTCACCACCGGGGGCCCAAGAGACCCAGTACTTC CASSPPGAQETQYF
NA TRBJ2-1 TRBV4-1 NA TGCGCCAGCAGCCGGGACTCCTCCAGGGGCGATGAGCAGTTCTTC CASSRDSSRGDEQFF
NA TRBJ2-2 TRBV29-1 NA TGCAGCCCTGACGGCGGGGCGAACACCGGGGAGCTGTTTTTT CSPDGGANTGELFF
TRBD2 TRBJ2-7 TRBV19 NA TGTGCCAGTAGTGAAACCGGGACTAGAAGCGAGCAGTACTTC CASSETGTRSEQYF
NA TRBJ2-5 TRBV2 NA TGTGCCAGCAGACCCGGGAACCAAGAGACCCAGTACTTC CASRPGNQETQYF
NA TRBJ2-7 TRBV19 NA TGTGCCAGTAGTATGGCCACATGGAGGGACTCCTACGAGCAGTACTTC CASSMATWRDSYEQYF
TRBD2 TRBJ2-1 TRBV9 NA TGTGCCAGCAGCGTAGCTACGGGAGCGGGGGAGGACAGATGGGTCAATGAGCAGTTCTTC CASSVATGAGEDRWVNEQFF
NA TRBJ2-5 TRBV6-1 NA TGTGCCAGCAGTGAAATCAGGGGCGGGTTAGAGGTAGAGACCCAGTACTTC CASSEIRGGLEVETQYF
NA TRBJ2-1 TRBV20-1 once TGCAGTGCTTCCGACGATGAGCAGTTCTTC CSASDDEQFF
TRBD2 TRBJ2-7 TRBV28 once TGTGCCAGCAGTGCGACAGGGGGATGGTCTAGCGGGAGGCCCTACGAGCAGTACTTC CASSATGGWSSGRPYEQYF
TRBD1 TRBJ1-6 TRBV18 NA TGTGCCAGCTCACTGGGACAGGGGACCTATAATTCACCCCTCCACTTT CASSLGQGTYNSPLHF
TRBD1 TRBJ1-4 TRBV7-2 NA TGTGCCAGCAGCTTGACAGGGAGGGAAAAACTGTTTTTT CASSLTGREKLFF
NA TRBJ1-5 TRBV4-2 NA TGTGCCAGCAGCGCAACGGGGGAACAGCCCCAGCATTTT CASSATGEQPQHF
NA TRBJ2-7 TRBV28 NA TGTGCCAGCAGCCCCGGTAGACTAGGGGCCTACGAGCAGTACTTC CASSPGRLGAYEQYF
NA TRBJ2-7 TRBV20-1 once TGCAGTGCTAGAGGGTACGAGCAGTACTTC CSARGYEQYF
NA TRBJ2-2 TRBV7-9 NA TGTGCCAGCAGCTCCCTTCGAAACACCGGGGAGCTGTTTTTT CASSSLRNTGELFF
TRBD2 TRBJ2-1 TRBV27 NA TGTGCCAGCAAGGTACTAGCGGACAACAATGAGCAGTTCTTC CASKVLADNNEQFF
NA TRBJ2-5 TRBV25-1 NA TGTGCCAGCAGTGTCTTGAGGTGGGGTAGGGACCAAGAGACCCAGTACTTC CASSVLRWGRDQETQYF
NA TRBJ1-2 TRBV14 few TGTGCCAGCAGCCCTCTGGGGCCCTATGGCTACACCTTC CASSPLGPYGYTF
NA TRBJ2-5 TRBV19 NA TGTGCCAGTAGTGGGGAGACCCAGTACTTC CASSGETQYF
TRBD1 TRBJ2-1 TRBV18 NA TGTGCCAGCTCGACAGGACAGGGCGCCTACAATGAGCAGTTCTTC CASSTGQGAYNEQFF
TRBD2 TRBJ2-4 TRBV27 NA TGTGCCAGCAGTCCTCTAGCGGGAGGGCCTGGCAAAAACATTCAGTACTTC CASSPLAGGPGKNIQYF
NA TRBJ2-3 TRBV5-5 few TGTGCCAGCAGCGTGTGGGGGGCTGATACGCAGTATTTT CASSVWGADTQYF
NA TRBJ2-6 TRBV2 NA TGTGCCAGCAGTCACAACTCTGGGGCCAACGTCCTGACTTTC CASSHNSGANVLTF
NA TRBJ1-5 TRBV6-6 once TGTGCCAGCAGTTTACGGGGGGACCTTAGCAATCAGCCCCAGCATTTT CASSLRGDLSNQPQHF
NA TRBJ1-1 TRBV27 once TGTGCCAGCAGTTTGACAGAGAACACTGAAGCTTTCTTT CASSLTENTEAFF
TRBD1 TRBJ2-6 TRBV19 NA TGTGCCAGTAGTATAGGGGGACAGGGAGAATCTGGGGCCAACGTCCTGACTTTC CASSIGGQGESGANVLTF
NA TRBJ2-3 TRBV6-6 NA TGTGCCAGCGGGTTGGTGATCAACACAGATACGCAGTATTTT CASGLVINTDTQYF
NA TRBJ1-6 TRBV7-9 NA TGTGCCAGCAGCAAACACAGCGATTCACCCCTCCACTTT CASSKHSDSPLHF
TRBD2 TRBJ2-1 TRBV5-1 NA TGCGCCAGCAGCTTGGCACTAGCGGGAGATACTGAGCAGTTCTTC CASSLALAGDTEQFF
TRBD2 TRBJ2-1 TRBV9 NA TGTGCCAGCATGGGGCGGGAGGGGTCCAATGAGCAGTTCTTC CASMGREGSNEQFF
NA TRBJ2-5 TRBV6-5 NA TGTGCCAGCAGTTGGAGCGGGGAGACCCAGTACTTC CASSWSGETQYF
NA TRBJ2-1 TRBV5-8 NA TGTGCCAGCCGACAGGGGAGGGGTGAGCAGTTCTTC CASRQGRGEQFF
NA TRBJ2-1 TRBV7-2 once TGTGCCAGCAGCTTAGTCGGGAGCCGCTACAATGAGCAGTTCTTC CASSLVGSRYNEQFF